Shown below are 25 T cell receptor beta chains from a single sample sequenced in a study of T-cell reconstitution after alpha-beta-depleted transplantation in children. A library of TCRbeta sequences, prepared with unique molecular identifiers, was generated. TCRdb independently ran MiXCR on the PCR reads; one entry per CDR3 protein. The table shows more than 500,000 distinct CDR3 sequences, with roughly an eighth occurring only once. Sequenced here: PBMCs, mostly from graft donor cells, sampled 180 days after TCRalphabeta/CD19-depleted stem cell transplant. The receptors here all came from a female patient aged 2-9 years who had a stem cell transplant for aplastic anemia, so the T cells may come from the graft donor.

The V call is TRBV12-3 or TRBV12-4, the J call TRBJ2-3; the D is unclear. Trimming pared 7 bases from V and 0 bases from J, leaving 17 bases between. The CDR3 is 16 residues long. The CDR3 here is CASIFQSLPSTDTQYF. The DNA for the CDR3 is TGTGCCAGCATCTTCCAGTCTCTCCCTAGCACAGATACGCAGTATTTT.

This clonotype has only a few counts. V usage is TRBV14 and J usage is TRBJ1-3; possibly TRBD1 for D (5 bases). Trimming shortened V by 3 bases and J by 0 bases, and 12 bases separated the two germline ends. Germline lookup yields CDR1 SGHDN and CDR2 FVKESK. This CDR3 spans 16 amino acids. CDR3 region: CASSQNWGFSGNTIYF. As DNA, the CDR3 is TGTGCCAGCAGCCAGAATTGGGGGTTCTCTGGAAACACCATATATTTT.

The V call is TRBV14, the J call TRBJ2-1; D may be TRBD2 (6 bases). Trimming shortened V by 1 base and J by 4 bases, and 17 bases separated the two germline ends. Per the germline V gene, CDR1 is SGHDN and CDR2 is FVKESK. The CDR3 length is 17 residues. CDR3 region: CASSQGGVAEIYNEQFF. The CDR3 DNA reads as TGTGCCAGCAGCCAAGGGGGAGTAGCGGAGATATACAATGAGCAGTTCTTC. Combining the CDR3 with reference TRBV14 and TRBJ2-1 gives the whole variable domain EAGVTQFPSHSVIEKGQTVTLRCDPISGHDNLYWYRRVMGKEIKFLLHFVKESKQDESGMPNNRFLAERTGGTYSTLKVQPAELEDSGVYFCASSQGGVAEIYNEQFFGPGTRLTVL.

In its sample, this clonotype was seen a few times. The CDR3 loop reads CASRRGGAGGGTEAFF. Here the CDR3 DNA reads TGTGCCAGCAGGCGAGGCGGGGCAGGGGGAGGCACTGAAGCTTTCTTT. This chain connects TRBV5-8 to TRBJ1-1; 7 nucleotides agree with TRBD1. The CDR3 consists of 16 residues. Germline V gene lookup returns CDR1 SGHTS and CDR2 YDEGEE. V lost 5 bases to trimming and J lost 4 bases; unmatched junction nucleotides: 14. The full variable domain, its missing parts supplied by reference TRBV5-8 and TRBJ1-1, is EAGVTQSPTHLIKTRGQQATLRCSPISGHTSVYWYQQALGLGLQFLLWYDEGEERNRGNFPPRFSGRQFPNYSSELNVNALELEDSALYLCASRRGGAGGGTEAFFGQGTRLTVV.

Comments on this clonotype: The CDR3 end shows no conserved phenylalanine or tryptophan, and so a read error is likely. Because the CDR3's place on the DNA is in doubt, the DNA is left out and the CDR3 is given as listed by TCRdb. The CDR3 reads CASSSGLAGGPRVT. This chain joins TRBV6-2 or TRBV6-3 and TRBJ2-4; the D call TRBD2 from the table was never checked on the DNA. The CDR3 adds up to 14 amino acids, both ends counted. Per germline, CDR1 MNHEY and CDR2 SVGEGT.

The chain combines TRBV3-1 with TRBJ1-5, with TRBD1 matching over 9 bases. J was trimmed by 8 bases and V by 5 bases; bases with no gene match: 4. CDR3 size: 13 residues. The V gene's germline CDR1 is LGHDT and CDR2 YNNKEL (reference sequence). The CDR3 DNA is TGTGCCAGCAGCTGGGACAGGGCGAAGCCCCAGCATTTT. Protein sequence: CASSWDRAKPQHF.

The V gene is TRBV19, the J gene TRBJ1-1; 8 nucleotides line up with TRBD1. The V and J ends lost 6 bases and 0 bases, in that order; junction bases with no gene match: 9. The CDR3 extends over 16 amino acids. Germline CDR1 is LNHDA and CDR2 is SQIVND (reference sequence). CDR3 region: CASRAGGIILNTEAFF. As DNA, the CDR3 is TGTGCCAGTAGGGCAGGGGGCATTATCCTGAACACTGAAGCTTTCTTT.

The chain is built from TRBV11-2 and TRBJ2-7; 7 bases map to TRBD1. This CDR3 has 19 amino acids. The ends lost 4 bases at V and 0 bases at J; junction bases unmatched: 18. Germline-derived CDR1 and CDR2 are SGHAT and FQNNGV. The CDR3 DNA follows: TGTGCCAGCAGCTACCATATGGGAACCCGGGACAGAGTCTCCTACGAGCAGTACTTC. Amino acids: CASSYHMGTRDRVSYEQYF. The full variable domain, in which reference TRBV11-2 and TRBJ2-7 provide the parts outside the CDR3, is EAGVAQSPRYKIIEKRQSVAFWCNPISGHATLYWYQQILGQGPKLLIQFQNNGVVDDSQLPKDRFSAERLKGVDSTLKIQPAKLEDSAVYLCASSYHMGTRDRVSYEQYFGPGTRLTVT.

V usage is TRBV7-9 and J usage is TRBJ1-1, with D maybe TRBD1 (5 bases). Germline assignment: CDR1 SEHNR and CDR2 FQNEAQ (reference sequence). The ends were cut back, 5 bases at V and 4 bases at J, with 14 bases in the middle. CDR3 length: 14 residues. The CDR3 sequence is CASSDGGTGTEAFF. CDR3 nucleotides: TGTGCCAGCAGCGACGGCGGGACGGGCACTGAAGCTTTCTTT. Full variable domain (missing parts from reference TRBV7-9 and TRBJ1-1): DTGVSQNPRHKITKRGQNVTFRCDPISEHNRLYWYRQTLGQGPEFLTYFQNEAQLEKSRLLSDRFSAERPKGSFSTLEIQRTEQGDSAMYLCASSDGGTGTEAFFGQGTRLTVV.

This chain uses TRBV20-1 with TRBJ1-1, with 9 bases identical to TRBD1. Germline V gene sequence: CDR1 DFQATT, CDR2 SNEGSKA (reference sequence). This CDR3 is built from 16 residues. The V gene end was trimmed by 4 bases and the J gene end by 4 bases; junction bases not matched to a gene: 13. The CDR3 loop is CSAIPVQGARGTEAFF. The CDR3 DNA reads as TGCAGTGCTATCCCGGTACAGGGGGCGCGTGGCACTGAAGCTTTCTTT.

The rearrangement uses TRBV20-1 and TRBJ1-5, with D unclear. Per the germline V gene, CDR1 is DFQATT and CDR2 is SNEGSKA (reference sequence). The CDR3 covers 12 residues. The V and J ends lost 2 bases and 4 bases respectively, with 6 bases between them. CDR3 loop: CSARTQNQPQHF. The CDR3 coding sequence is TGCAGTGCTAGAACTCAGAATCAGCCCCAGCATTTT.

This clonotype has a handful of counts. The chain is built from TRBV12-3 or TRBV12-4 and TRBJ2-5, with 7 bases that match TRBD2. With V trimmed by 1 base and J by 3 bases, 20 bases remained unmatched. This CDR3 comprises 20 residues. The CDR3 loop is CASSLVPSSGSKRPKETQYF. CDR3 nucleotides: TGTGCCAGCAGTTTAGTGCCGTCTAGCGGCTCCAAGAGACCAAAAGAGACCCAGTACTTC.

This clonotype turned up a few times. V and J are TRBV12-3 or TRBV12-4 and TRBJ2-5; D not resolved. Trimming took 3 bases from V and 2 from J, leaving 7 bases between them. This CDR3 spans 13 amino acids. Here the CDR3 DNA reads TGTGCCAGCAGTTTTTTGGAACAAGAGACCCAGTACTTC. Residues: CASSFLEQETQYF.

In this sample, this clonotype turned up a few times. The chain joins TRBV30 to TRBJ2-2; D is undetermined. V lost 6 bases and J 6 bases, leaving 14 bases between the germline ends. The CDR3 consists of 13 residues. CDR1 is GTSNPN, CDR2 SVGIG, per germline (reference sequence). CDR3 protein: CACLGRIPGELFF. The CDR3 bases are TGTGCCTGCTTAGGCAGGATCCCCGGGGAGCTGTTTTTT.

This clonotype was counted between two and nine times. This chain joins TRBV19 and TRBJ1-4; D is unresolved. Germline V CDR1 and CDR2: LNHDA, SQIVND (reference sequence). The CDR3 has 10 residues. As DNA, the CDR3 is TGTGGTTCCGCTAATGAAAAACTGTTTTTT. It yields the protein CGSANEKLFF.

This clonotype came up many times. The chain links TRBV7-2 to TRBJ2-7; D not resolved. The germline CDR1 and CDR2 sequences are SGHTA and FQGNSA. Trimming took 0 bases from V and 3 from J, leaving 12 bases between them. The CDR3 extends over 15 amino acids. The CDR3 reads CASSLAHTAVYEQYF. Written as DNA, the CDR3 is TGTGCCAGCAGCTTAGCGCATACCGCGGTCTACGAGCAGTACTTC.

This clonotype was observed at least ten times. The rearrangement links TRBV5-5 to TRBJ2-1, with D hard to call. This CDR3 region has 11 residues. Per the germline V gene, CDR1 is SGHKS and CDR2 is YYEKEE (reference sequence). Trimming pared 1 base from V and 15 bases from J, leaving 11 bases between. CDR3 nucleotides: TGTGCCAGCAGCTTGACTACCATAGGGTTCTTC. It codes for CASSLTTIGFF.

This clonotype was counted at least ten times. The chain couples TRBV9 to TRBJ1-1, with D hard to call. The ends were cut back, 0 bases at V and 3 bases at J, with 6 bases in the middle. Germline CDR1 reads SGDLS; CDR2 reads YYNGEE. This CDR3 region has 13 residues. In DNA form, the CDR3 reads TGTGCCAGCAGCGTAGTCTTCGACACTGAAGCTTTCTTT. Its translation is CASSVVFDTEAFF.

The chain couples TRBV12-3 or TRBV12-4 to TRBJ2-1, with D possibly being TRBD1 or TRBD2 (5 bases each). Trimming pared 3 bases from V and 3 bases from J, leaving 15 bases between. The CDR3 is 16 amino acids. CDR3 in amino acids: CASSFTRDQLYNEQFF. The CDR3 coding sequence is TGTGCCAGCAGTTTCACCCGGGACCAGCTCTACAATGAGCAGTTCTTC.

This clonotype has a handful of counts. The rearrangement joins TRBV12-3 or TRBV12-4 to TRBJ1-1; D gene uncertain. CDR3 length: 17 residues. V was clipped by 7 bases and J by 3 bases, with 24 bases between them. This CDR3 reads CASTTFRLTGVYTEAFF. CDR3 nucleotides: TGTGCCAGCACCACGTTCCGGCTGACCGGGGTGTACACTGAAGCTTTCTTT.

This clonotype was counted a few times. V usage is TRBV7-9 and J usage is TRBJ2-2; no reliable D call. The V end lost 5 bases, the J end lost 0 bases, and 10 bases lay between the germline ends. Germline lookup yields CDR1 SEHNR and CDR2 FQNEAQ (reference sequence). The length of the CDR3 is 15 residues. The chain's CDR3 is CASSLLHANTGELFF. The CDR3, as DNA: TGTGCCAGCAGCCTACTACATGCGAACACCGGGGAGCTGTTTTTT.

This clonotype was observed many times. V gene TRBV5-1 combines with J gene TRBJ2-3, with 11 positions matching TRBD1. Trimming removed 1 base from V and 6 bases from J; junction bases left unmatched: 13. Germline CDR1 reads SGHRS; CDR2 reads YFSETQ. The CDR3 is 18 residues long. The CDR3 DNA reads TGCGCCAGCAGCTTGTTGCTCCCCGGGACAGGGGGGTCGGATACGCAGTATTTT. Its translation: CASSLLLPGTGGSDTQYF.

This clonotype was seen only a few times. J is TRBJ2-2 and V is TRBV4-3; 9 bases line up with TRBD2. CDR3 length equals 15 residues. V shed 2 bases, J shed 7 bases, and the junction held 5 bases outside the gene matches. Germline CDR1 is LGHNA and CDR2 is YSLEER. The CDR3 region has the DNA TGCGCCAGCAGCCAAAGCAGACTAGCGGACGGGGAGCTGTTTTTT. Its protein product is CASSQSRLADGELFF.

The chain joins TRBV9 to TRBJ2-2; D unresolved. Germline V gene sequence: CDR1 SGDLS, CDR2 YYNGEE. Between the trimmed V and J ends, which lost 0 bases and 1 base, there was a span of 4 bases. There are 14 residues in the CDR3. CDR3 nucleotides: TGTGCCAGCAGCGTAGGTTGGAACACCGGGGAGCTGTTTTTT. Amino acid sequence: CASSVGWNTGELFF. Drawing the rest from reference TRBV9 and TRBJ2-2, the complete variable domain is DSGVTQTPKHLITATGQRVTLRCSPRSGDLSVYWYQQSLDQGLQFLIQYYNGEERAKGNILERFSAQQFPDLHSELNLSSLELGDSALYFCASSVGWNTGELFFGEGSRLTVL.

A few counts support this clonotype. CDR3 protein: CASSPAASGRTQYF. The CDR3 bases are TGTGCCAGCTCACCAGCCGCAAGCGGGAGAACCCAGTACTTC. V and J are TRBV18 and TRBJ2-5, with 8 bases aligning to TRBD2. After removal of 2 bases from V and 8 bases from J, the junction contained 7 bases not matched to a gene. The germline gives CDR1 KGHSH, CDR2 LQKENI. The CDR3 has 14 amino acids.